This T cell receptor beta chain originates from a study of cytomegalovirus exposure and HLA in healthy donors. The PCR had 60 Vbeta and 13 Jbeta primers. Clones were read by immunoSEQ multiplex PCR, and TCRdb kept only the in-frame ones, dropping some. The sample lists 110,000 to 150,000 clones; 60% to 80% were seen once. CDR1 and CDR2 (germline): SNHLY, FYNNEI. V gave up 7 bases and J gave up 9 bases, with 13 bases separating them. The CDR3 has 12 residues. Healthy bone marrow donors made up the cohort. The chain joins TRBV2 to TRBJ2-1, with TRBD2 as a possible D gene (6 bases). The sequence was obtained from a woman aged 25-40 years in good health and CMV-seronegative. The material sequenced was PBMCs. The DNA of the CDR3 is TGTGCCAGCACCATCACCGGGGGTGAGCAGTTCTTC. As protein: CASTITGGEQFF.